A selection of T cell receptor beta chains follows, all from one sample in a study of blood T cell repertoires in COVID-19. Data came from immunoSEQ multiplex PCR; TCRdb stores just in-frame clones and leaves some out. The sample records tens of thousands of clones, roughly 89% being singletons. Sequencing used peripheral blood. Receptors were obtained from a man between 60 and 75 years old with acute or convalescent COVID-19. The CDR3 runs from the conserved cysteine through the conserved F or W. The D gene is left open where the match is weak. Expanded clones are given a class, and other clones once, few, many or no size at all.

V gene	J gene	clone size	D gene	CDR3 protein	CDR3 DNA
TRBV14	TRBJ1-4	-	TRBD1	CASRGTGGGKLFF	TGTGCCAGCAGGGGGACAGGAGGTGGGAAACTGTTTTTT
TRBV6-2/TRBV6-3	TRBJ1-5	-	TRBD1	CASSYSDRSGLGSNQPQHF	TGTGCCAGCAGTTACTCGGACAGGAGCGGGTTGGGTAGCAATCAGCCCCAGCATTTT
TRBV25-1	TRBJ1-2	-	-	CASSEQGHYGYTF	TGTGCCAGCAGTGAACAGGGGCACTATGGCTACACCTTC
TRBV19	TRBJ1-4	-	-	CASSEYADELFF	TGTGCCAGTAGTGAGTACGCCGATGAACTGTTTTTT
TRBV28	TRBJ2-7	-	TRBD1	CASSRQGTYEQYF	TGTGCCAGCAGTCGACAGGGAACCTACGAGCAGTACTTC
TRBV5-4	TRBJ1-1	-	-	CASSLTGGVEAFF	TGTGCCAGCAGCTTGACGGGAGGAGTTGAAGCTTTCTTT
TRBV5-5	TRBJ1-3	-	-	CASSFRDSGNTIYF	TGTGCCAGCAGCTTCCGGGACTCTGGAAACACCATATATTTT
TRBV5-6	TRBJ2-2	-	-	CASSYLTINRELFF	TGTGCCAGCAGCTACCTGACTATAAATAGGGAGCTGTTTTTT
TRBV5-1	TRBJ1-2	-	-	CASGEVANYGYTF	TGCGCCAGCGGAGAGGTTGCGAACTATGGCTACACCTTC
TRBV3-1/TRBV3-2	TRBJ1-4	-	-	CASSQPQGSMLFF	TGTGCCAGCAGCCAGCCACAGGGCTCAATGCTGTTTTTT
TRBV3-1/TRBV3-2	TRBJ1-1	-	-	CASSPQGNTEAFF	TGTGCCAGCAGCCCACAGGGCAACACTGAAGCTTTCTTT
TRBV29-1	TRBJ2-5	few	TRBD2	CSVVSGEETQYF	TGCAGCGTTGTTAGCGGGGAGGAGACCCAGTACTTC
TRBV9	TRBJ2-5	-	TRBD2	CASSVLSGGAGETQYF	TGTGCCAGCAGCGTGCTTAGCGGGGGGGCCGGGGAGACCCAGTACTTC
TRBV11-2	TRBJ1-1	-	TRBD1	CASSPRTGNQAFF	TGTGCCAGCAGCCCTAGGACAGGGAATCAAGCTTTCTTT
TRBV25-1	TRBJ1-2	few	-	CASSELGLSPDGYTF	TGTGCCAGCAGTGAACTAGGTCTTAGCCCCGACGGCTACACCTTC
TRBV5-1	TRBJ2-1	-	TRBD2	CASSEAGTSGGPYNEQFF	TGCGCCAGCAGCGAGGCCGGGACTAGCGGGGGGCCTTACAATGAGCAGTTCTTC
TRBV19	TRBJ2-3	-	TRBD2	CASSRHPSLLAGGLTVTQYF	TGTGCCAGTAGTCGGCACCCTTCACTACTAGCGGGGGGGCTGACTGTTACGCAGTATTTT
TRBV9	TRBJ1-4	-	TRBD1	CASSSNVGQGGKLFF	TGTGCCAGCAGCTCAAATGTGGGACAGGGTGGAAAACTGTTTTTT
TRBV14	TRBJ1-6	-	-	CASSQIQDSPLHF	TGTGCCAGCAGCCAGATACAGGACTCACCCCTCCACTTT